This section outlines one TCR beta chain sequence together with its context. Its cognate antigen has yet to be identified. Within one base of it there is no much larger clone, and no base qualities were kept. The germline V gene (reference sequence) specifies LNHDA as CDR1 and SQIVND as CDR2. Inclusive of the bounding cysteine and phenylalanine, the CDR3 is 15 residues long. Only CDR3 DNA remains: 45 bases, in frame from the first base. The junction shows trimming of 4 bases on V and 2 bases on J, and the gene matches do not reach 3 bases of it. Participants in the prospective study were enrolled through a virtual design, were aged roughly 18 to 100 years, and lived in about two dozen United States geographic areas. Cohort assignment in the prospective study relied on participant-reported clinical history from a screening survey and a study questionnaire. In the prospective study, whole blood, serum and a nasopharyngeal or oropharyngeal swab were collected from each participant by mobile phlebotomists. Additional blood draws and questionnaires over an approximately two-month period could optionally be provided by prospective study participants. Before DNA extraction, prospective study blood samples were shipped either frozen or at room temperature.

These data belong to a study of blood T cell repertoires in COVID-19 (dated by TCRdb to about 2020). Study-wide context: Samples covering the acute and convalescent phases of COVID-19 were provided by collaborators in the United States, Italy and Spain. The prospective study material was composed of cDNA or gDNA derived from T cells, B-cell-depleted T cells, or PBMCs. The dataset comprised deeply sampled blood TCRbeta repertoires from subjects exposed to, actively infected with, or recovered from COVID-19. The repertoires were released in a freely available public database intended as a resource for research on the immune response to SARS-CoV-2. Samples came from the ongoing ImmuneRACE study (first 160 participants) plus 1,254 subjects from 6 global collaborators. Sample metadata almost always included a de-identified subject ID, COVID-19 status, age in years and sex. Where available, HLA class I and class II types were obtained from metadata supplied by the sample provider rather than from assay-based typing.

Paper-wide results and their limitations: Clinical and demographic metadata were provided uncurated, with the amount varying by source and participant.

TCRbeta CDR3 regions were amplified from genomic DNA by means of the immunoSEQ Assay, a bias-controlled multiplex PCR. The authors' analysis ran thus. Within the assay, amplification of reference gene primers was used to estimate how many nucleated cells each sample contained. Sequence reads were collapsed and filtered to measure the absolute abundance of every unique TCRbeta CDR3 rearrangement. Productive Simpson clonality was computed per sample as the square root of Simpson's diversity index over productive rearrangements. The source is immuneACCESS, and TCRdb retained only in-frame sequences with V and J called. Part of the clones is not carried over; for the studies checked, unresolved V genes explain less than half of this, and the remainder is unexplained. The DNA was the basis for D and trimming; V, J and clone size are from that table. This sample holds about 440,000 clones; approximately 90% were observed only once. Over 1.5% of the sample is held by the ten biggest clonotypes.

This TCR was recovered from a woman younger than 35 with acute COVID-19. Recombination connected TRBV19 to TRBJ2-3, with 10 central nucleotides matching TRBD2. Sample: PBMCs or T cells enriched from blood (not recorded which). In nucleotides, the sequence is TGTGCCAGTAGTAGAACTAGCGGGGACACAGATACGCAGTATTTT. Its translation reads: CASSRTSGDTDTQYF.